This T cell receptor beta chain was identified in a study of CD8+CD57+ T cells in acquired aplastic anemia. Study in general: Across the sorted CD4+ and CD8+ cells, DNA amounts averaged about 3 ug. Healthy CD8+ samples averaged about 11.0 million reads.

General study results and limits: Some 31 shared CD8+ CDR3s appeared highly expressed within patients' immunodominant clones.

Profiling of TCR beta VDJ combinations and CDR3 sequences used genomic DNA as template. Using its own MiXCR run on the reads, TCRdb lists one record per CDR3 protein. Of some 200,000 distinct CDR3 sequences listed, approximately 35% are singletons. On this clonotype: Its cognate antigen is unknown. A much more abundant neighbour one base away suggests this may be a read error.

V was trimmed by 6 bases and J by 10 bases, leaving 19 bases between them. This CDR3 has 14 residues. The TCR sequence derives from a human donor in good health, serving as a control. The chain recombines TRBV12-3 or TRBV12-4 with TRBJ2-1; TRBD1 might be the D (6 bases). Sequencing was performed on sorted CD4+, CD8+, or CD8+CD57+ T cells (not recorded which) from PBMCs. The CDR3: CASRNDRLSYEQFF. CDR3 sequence (DNA): TGTGCCAGCAGGAATGACAGGTTATCCTACGAGCAGTTCTTC.